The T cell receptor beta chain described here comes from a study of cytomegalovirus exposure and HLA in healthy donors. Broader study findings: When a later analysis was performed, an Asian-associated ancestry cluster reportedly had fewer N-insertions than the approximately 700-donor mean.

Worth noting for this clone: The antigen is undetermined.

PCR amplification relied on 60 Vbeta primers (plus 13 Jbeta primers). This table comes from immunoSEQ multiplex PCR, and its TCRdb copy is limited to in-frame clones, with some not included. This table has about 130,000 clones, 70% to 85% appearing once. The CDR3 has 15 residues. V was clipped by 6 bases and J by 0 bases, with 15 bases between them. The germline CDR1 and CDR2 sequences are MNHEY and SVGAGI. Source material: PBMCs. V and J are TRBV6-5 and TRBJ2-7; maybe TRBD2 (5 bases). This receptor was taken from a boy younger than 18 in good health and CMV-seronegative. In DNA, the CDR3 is TGTGCCAGCAGCCGACTTACTAGGAGCTCCTACGAGCAGTACTTC. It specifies CASSRLTRSSYEQYF.